These 2 T cell receptor beta chains were sequenced from one sample in a study of OX40 agonist ivuxolimab in advanced cancers. The receptor library was made with the immunoSEQ multiplex PCR assay. Imported from immuneACCESS, the table was reduced by TCRdb to in-frame sequences with V and J called. These copies leave out some clones; in studies compared against another copy, an unresolved V gene accounts for under half, and the cause of the remainder is not known. Across this sample there are around 74,000 clones, with roughly 90% seen only once. The ten largest clones capture 9.5% to 12% of the sample. The sample in question was CD4+ or CD8+ T cells sorted from blood, obtained in a trial of the OX40 agonist ivuxolimab. The receptors were sampled from an adult with an advanced solid tumor such as melanoma, head and neck, liver or kidney cancer.

The chain has TRBV7-9 and TRBJ1-1; TRBD1 might be the D (5 bases). The germline CDR1 and CDR2 sequences are SEHNR and FQNEAQ (reference sequence). The V end was cut by 0 bases, the J end by 0 bases, with 14 bases between. The CDR3 is 17 amino acids. The CDR3 sequence is CASSLAGQGAMNTEAFF. In DNA, the CDR3 is TGTGCCAGCAGCTTAGCAGGGCAAGGGGCCATGAACACTGAAGCTTTCTTT.

The chain carries TRBV19 and TRBJ2-5; TRBD1 or TRBD2 may be the D gene (6 bases each). The germline V gene has CDR1 LNHDA and CDR2 SQIVND (reference sequence). Trimming cost V 3 bases and J 1 base, with 15 bases left between them. The CDR3 is 16 amino acids. The CDR3 DNA reads TGTGCCAGTAGTATCAGGGGACTCAATTTCCAAGAGACCCAGTACTTC. It encodes CASSIRGLNFQETQYF.